This T cell receptor (beta chain) emerged from a study of a mutant IDH1 vaccine in newly diagnosed glioma. Broader study findings: Most patients, approximately 93%, showed vaccine-induced immune responses.

Sample time point: week 47, end of study. All doses held 300 ug of mutant IDH1 20-mer peptide, with topical imiquimod. Sequenced by immunoSEQ multiplex PCR; TCRdb stores in-frame clones only, minus some. The table records over 50,000 clones, approximately 80% of them present only once. This clone has only a few counts. Its antigen is not known. Trimming at V came to 4 bases and at J to 11 bases, leaving 12 bases not matched to a gene. The CDR3 totals 14 residues. Looked up from germline, CDR1 is GTSNPN and CDR2 is SVGIG (reference sequence). This clonotype was sampled from a woman in her thirties or forties with glioma. Some clones in this sample may be carry-over from other donors' samples. The V and J genes are TRBV30 and TRBJ2-5; 11 bases map to TRBD2. The sequences come from PBMCs, collected from a glioma patient whose treatment included an IDH1 peptide vaccine. The CDR3 reads CAWTTSGRLGEQYF. CDR3 in DNA: TGTGCCTGGACCACTAGCGGGAGACTGGGGGAGCAGTACTTC.